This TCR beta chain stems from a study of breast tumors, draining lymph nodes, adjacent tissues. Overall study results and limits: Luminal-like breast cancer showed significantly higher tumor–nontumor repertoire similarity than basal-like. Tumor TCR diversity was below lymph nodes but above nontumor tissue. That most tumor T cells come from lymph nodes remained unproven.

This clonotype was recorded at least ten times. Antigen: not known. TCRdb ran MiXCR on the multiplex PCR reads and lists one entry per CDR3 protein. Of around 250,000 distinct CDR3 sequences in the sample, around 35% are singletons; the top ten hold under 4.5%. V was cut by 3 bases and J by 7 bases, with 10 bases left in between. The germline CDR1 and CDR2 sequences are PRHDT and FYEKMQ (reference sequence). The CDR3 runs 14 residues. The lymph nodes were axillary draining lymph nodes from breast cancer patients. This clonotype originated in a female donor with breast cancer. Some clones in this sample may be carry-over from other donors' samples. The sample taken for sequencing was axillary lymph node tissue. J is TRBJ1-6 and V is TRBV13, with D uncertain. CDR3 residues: CASSFKVQNSPLHF. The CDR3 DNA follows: TGTGCCAGCAGCTTCAAGGTGCAGAATTCACCCCTCCACTTT.